The entry below gives a single T cell receptor beta chain sequence along with its context. These data originate in a study of blood T cells in healthy people across ages. Isolated per sample were at least 7 million PBMCs. CDR1 and CDR2 from the germline V gene are DFQATT and SNEGSKA (reference sequence). This CDR3 contains 13 residues. The V end was cut by 3 bases, the J end by 3 bases, with 12 bases between. A J-beta primer mix and a sample-barcoded 5' primer were used in a second PCR of roughly 7 to 12 cycles. Tags on each cDNA molecule came from a template-switch adaptor with 12 random nucleotides. MiXCR was run by TCRdb on the 5' RACE reads, yielding one entry per CDR3 protein. The repertoire holds roughly 1 million distinct CDR3 sequences, under 30% seen once, with approximately 0.71% in the top ten. The data also belong to a second study, concerning T cells of mothers and their children. From that study: Each donor was one of three healthy Caucasian mothers or one of their six children. Added by the second PCR's M1S primer were sample barcodes and 2-4 random nucleotides.

The sequencing sample was made of blood. The chain uses TRBV20-1 and TRBJ2-7; TRBD2 might be the D (7 bases). This clonotype was sampled from a girl aged 2-10 years in good health. CDR3 amino acids: CSARGGPGYEQYF. The CDR3 nucleotides are TGCAGTGCTAGGGGGGGGCCGGGCTACGAGCAGTACTTC.